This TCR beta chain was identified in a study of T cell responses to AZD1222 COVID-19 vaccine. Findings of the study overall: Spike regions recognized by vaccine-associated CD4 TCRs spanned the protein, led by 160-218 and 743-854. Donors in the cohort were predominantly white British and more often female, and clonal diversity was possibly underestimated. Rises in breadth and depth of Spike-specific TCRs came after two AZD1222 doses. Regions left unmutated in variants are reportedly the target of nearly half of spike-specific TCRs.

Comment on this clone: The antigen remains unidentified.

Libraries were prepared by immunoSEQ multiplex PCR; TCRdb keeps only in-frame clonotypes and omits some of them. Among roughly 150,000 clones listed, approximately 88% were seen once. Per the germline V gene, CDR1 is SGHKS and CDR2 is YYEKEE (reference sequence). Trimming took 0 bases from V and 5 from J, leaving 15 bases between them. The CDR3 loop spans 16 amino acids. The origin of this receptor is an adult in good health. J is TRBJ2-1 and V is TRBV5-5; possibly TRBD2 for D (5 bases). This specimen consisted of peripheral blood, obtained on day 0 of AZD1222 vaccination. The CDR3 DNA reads TGTGCCAGCAGCTTGGCCCGGACTCTGAGCCACAATGAGCAGTTCTTC. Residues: CASSLARTLSHNEQFF.